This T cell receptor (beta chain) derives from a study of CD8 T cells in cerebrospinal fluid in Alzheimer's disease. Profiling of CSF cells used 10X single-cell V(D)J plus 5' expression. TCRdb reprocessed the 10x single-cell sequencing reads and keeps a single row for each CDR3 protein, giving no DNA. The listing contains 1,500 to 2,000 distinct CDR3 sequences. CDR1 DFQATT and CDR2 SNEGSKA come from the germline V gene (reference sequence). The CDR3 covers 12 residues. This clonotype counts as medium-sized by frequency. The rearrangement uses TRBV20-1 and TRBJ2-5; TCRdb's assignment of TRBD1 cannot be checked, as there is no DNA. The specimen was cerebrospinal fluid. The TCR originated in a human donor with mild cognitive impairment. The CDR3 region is CSAQTGGETQYF.